This is a list of T cell receptor beta chains from one sample in a study of T cell responses to AZD1222 COVID-19 vaccine. Clones were sequenced by immunoSEQ multiplex PCR, and TCRdb holds only the in-frame ones, with some missing. The sample lists tens of thousands of clones, approximately 86% occurring once. The material was peripheral blood, obtained on day 0 of AZD1222 vaccination. The source is an adult in good health. Both conserved end residues are part of each CDR3. Clone size is stated in some rows and not others, as once, few, many or a class when expanded.

abundance,v_gene,CDR3aa
NA,TRBV15,CATSRSLGQGGEETQYF
NA,TRBV7-9,CASRDDYGYTF
NA,TRBV29-1,CSVVGGVSAKNIQYF
NA,TRBV9,CASSVGWGQSSYEQYF
NA,TRBV3-1/TRBV3-2,CASSQSYEQYF
NA,TRBV19,CASPNRNTEAFF
NA,TRBV7-8,CASSRTGTGANEQFF
NA,TRBV20-1,CSASSGQLNTEAFF
NA,TRBV4-1,CASSRGNTQYF
NA,TRBV5-1,CASSHPRGGLAGVGDSDTQYF
NA,TRBV19,CASSKRPTEAFF
NA,TRBV10-3,CAISARTGYDEQYF
NA,TRBV5-8,CASSLFRGTGELFF
NA,TRBV7-9,CASSLRLGGFEQFF
NA,TRBV5-4,CASSLDRNGYTF
few,TRBV30,CAWSRTEINEQFF
NA,TRBV5-1,CASSLGLAGAHDEQYF
once,TRBV5-6,CASSFQRNQPQHF
few,TRBV30,CAWSEGLNTEAFF
NA,TRBV11-2,CASSFPQGTGNTIYF
NA,TRBV7-9,CASSSLRGQGAYEQYF
NA,TRBV6-5,CASSRTGGNQPQHF
NA,TRBV7-8,CASSLGRGGELFF
NA,TRBV2,CASSRDSATEQYF
NA,TRBV24-1,CATSDPLRAATSTGELFF
NA,TRBV3-1/TRBV3-2,CASSQSTVTDTQYF
NA,TRBV2,CATKQGTEAFF
once,TRBV29-1,CSVDGQGAGEQFF
NA,TRBV7-2,CASSTTGGGYGYTF
once,TRBV6-2/TRBV6-3,CASSSPSGRASETQYF
NA,TRBV5-4,CASSLWKNEQYF
NA,TRBV10-3,CAISQVRGEAFF
NA,TRBV5-1,CASSPGQEGYGYTF
NA,TRBV3-1/TRBV3-2,CASSLQAYGYTF
NA,TRBV6-2/TRBV6-3,CASSNAVLRNEQFF
NA,TRBV4-3,CASSQDRGNPTDTQYF
NA,TRBV19,CASSVGEGGTDTQYF
NA,TRBV2,CASRAPGNTIYF
NA,TRBV2,CASSVSVDTQYF
few,TRBV18,CASSRGENTEAFF
NA,TRBV12-3/TRBV12-4,CASSLGQNNEQFF
NA,TRBV2,CASSEDREKNVLTF
once,TRBV7-9,CASSFRGRYTGELFF
NA,TRBV6-1,CASLTSHLGNTIYF
NA,TRBV3-1/TRBV3-2,CASSKREGSYEQYF
NA,TRBV9,CASSPRQGGNYGYTF
NA,TRBV7-3,CASSPGLAGYEQFF
NA,TRBV7-9,CASSLGLASTDTQYF